The TCR beta chain described here comes from a study of spatial heterogeneity in lung cancer. Study background: The donor population consisted of just over 70 patients with untreated, early-stage non-small cell lung cancer.

TCRdb re-derived calls from the 5' RACE reads in MiXCR, one entry per CDR3 protein. Altogether roughly 71,000 distinct CDR3 sequences are present, roughly 9% being singletons, with the ten largest covering approximately 2%. Regarding the study as a whole: TCRs found ubiquitously expanded in tumor appeared in blood more at resection than at follow-up.

This clonotype was counted at least ten times. Its antigen remains unknown. Sample time point: blood at routine non-recurrence follow-up after resection. Sequencing covered unsorted whole RNA taken from tumor, nontumor lung or frozen PBMC. Germline V gene data show CDR1 as MNHNY and CDR2 as SVGAGI (reference sequence). This CDR3 is 13 amino acids long. The germline V and J ends were trimmed by 0 bases and 5 bases, with 6 bases remaining between them. This receptor was identified in a female donor with early-stage non-small cell lung cancer. The sample in question was PBMCs, obtained at follow-up. The gene calls are TRBV6-6 and TRBJ2-3, with D possibly matching TRBD2 (5 bases). In nucleotides, the CDR3 is TGTGCCAGCAGTTACTCGAGGGTAGATACGCAGTATTTT. Amino acids: CASSYSRVDTQYF.